The 2 T cell receptor beta chains listed next were all sequenced from one sample in a study of CD8+CD57+ T cells in acquired aplastic anemia. All patients picked for sequencing had shown, by flow cytometry, an expansion of CD8+CD57+ cells. CDR3 and TCR beta VDJ profiling relied on a genomic DNA template. TCRdb re-analysed the reads in MiXCR, keeping a single row per CDR3 protein. The sample contains some 170,000 distinct CDR3 sequences, around half of which appear only once. Input material: sorted CD4+, CD8+, or CD8+CD57+ T cells (not recorded which) from PBMCs. The receptors shown here come from a human donor with aplastic anemia.

This chain links TRBV4-1 with TRBJ1-2, with 8 positions matching TRBD1. Germline lookup yields CDR1 MGHRA and CDR2 YSYEKL. Trimming cost V 2 bases and J 4 bases; bases outside gene matches: 6. The CDR3 runs 15 residues. CDR3 sequence: CASSQRTGSLYGYTF. CDR3 nucleotide sequence: TGCGCCAGCAGCCAAAGGACAGGGTCTCTCTATGGCTACACCTTC.

The chain couples TRBV19 to TRBJ1-2, with 7 bases identical to TRBD1. J lost 12 bases, V lost 5 bases, and 18 bases had no gene match. The CDR3 runs to 15 residues. CDR1 and CDR2 from the germline V gene are LNHDA and SQIVND (reference sequence). The CDR3 spells CASSSYRDSVWGHTF. As DNA, the CDR3 is TGTGCCAGTAGTTCCTACAGGGACAGTGTCTGGGGCCACACCTTC.